This T cell receptor (beta chain) emerged from a study of T cell changes during pregnancy in multiple sclerosis. The data were produced by immunoSEQ multiplex PCR, yet TCRdb's version contains in-frame clones alone and is incomplete. The profile shows more than 85,000 clones, approximately 94% of them singletons. The CDR3 spans 14 residues. Germline CDR1 is SGHDT and CDR2 is YYEEEE. Trimming removed 4 bases from V and 0 bases from J, with 8 bases in between. The chain carries TRBV5-6 and TRBJ2-1; a weak D match, TRBD1 (6 bases). This sample comprised peripheral blood, obtained in the second trimester of pregnancy. This receptor was identified in a female donor with multiple sclerosis, enrolled in a pregnancy study. The CDR3 is CASSVGGSYNEQFF. The CDR3 region has the DNA TGTGCCAGCAGCGTAGGGGGCTCCTACAATGAGCAGTTCTTC.